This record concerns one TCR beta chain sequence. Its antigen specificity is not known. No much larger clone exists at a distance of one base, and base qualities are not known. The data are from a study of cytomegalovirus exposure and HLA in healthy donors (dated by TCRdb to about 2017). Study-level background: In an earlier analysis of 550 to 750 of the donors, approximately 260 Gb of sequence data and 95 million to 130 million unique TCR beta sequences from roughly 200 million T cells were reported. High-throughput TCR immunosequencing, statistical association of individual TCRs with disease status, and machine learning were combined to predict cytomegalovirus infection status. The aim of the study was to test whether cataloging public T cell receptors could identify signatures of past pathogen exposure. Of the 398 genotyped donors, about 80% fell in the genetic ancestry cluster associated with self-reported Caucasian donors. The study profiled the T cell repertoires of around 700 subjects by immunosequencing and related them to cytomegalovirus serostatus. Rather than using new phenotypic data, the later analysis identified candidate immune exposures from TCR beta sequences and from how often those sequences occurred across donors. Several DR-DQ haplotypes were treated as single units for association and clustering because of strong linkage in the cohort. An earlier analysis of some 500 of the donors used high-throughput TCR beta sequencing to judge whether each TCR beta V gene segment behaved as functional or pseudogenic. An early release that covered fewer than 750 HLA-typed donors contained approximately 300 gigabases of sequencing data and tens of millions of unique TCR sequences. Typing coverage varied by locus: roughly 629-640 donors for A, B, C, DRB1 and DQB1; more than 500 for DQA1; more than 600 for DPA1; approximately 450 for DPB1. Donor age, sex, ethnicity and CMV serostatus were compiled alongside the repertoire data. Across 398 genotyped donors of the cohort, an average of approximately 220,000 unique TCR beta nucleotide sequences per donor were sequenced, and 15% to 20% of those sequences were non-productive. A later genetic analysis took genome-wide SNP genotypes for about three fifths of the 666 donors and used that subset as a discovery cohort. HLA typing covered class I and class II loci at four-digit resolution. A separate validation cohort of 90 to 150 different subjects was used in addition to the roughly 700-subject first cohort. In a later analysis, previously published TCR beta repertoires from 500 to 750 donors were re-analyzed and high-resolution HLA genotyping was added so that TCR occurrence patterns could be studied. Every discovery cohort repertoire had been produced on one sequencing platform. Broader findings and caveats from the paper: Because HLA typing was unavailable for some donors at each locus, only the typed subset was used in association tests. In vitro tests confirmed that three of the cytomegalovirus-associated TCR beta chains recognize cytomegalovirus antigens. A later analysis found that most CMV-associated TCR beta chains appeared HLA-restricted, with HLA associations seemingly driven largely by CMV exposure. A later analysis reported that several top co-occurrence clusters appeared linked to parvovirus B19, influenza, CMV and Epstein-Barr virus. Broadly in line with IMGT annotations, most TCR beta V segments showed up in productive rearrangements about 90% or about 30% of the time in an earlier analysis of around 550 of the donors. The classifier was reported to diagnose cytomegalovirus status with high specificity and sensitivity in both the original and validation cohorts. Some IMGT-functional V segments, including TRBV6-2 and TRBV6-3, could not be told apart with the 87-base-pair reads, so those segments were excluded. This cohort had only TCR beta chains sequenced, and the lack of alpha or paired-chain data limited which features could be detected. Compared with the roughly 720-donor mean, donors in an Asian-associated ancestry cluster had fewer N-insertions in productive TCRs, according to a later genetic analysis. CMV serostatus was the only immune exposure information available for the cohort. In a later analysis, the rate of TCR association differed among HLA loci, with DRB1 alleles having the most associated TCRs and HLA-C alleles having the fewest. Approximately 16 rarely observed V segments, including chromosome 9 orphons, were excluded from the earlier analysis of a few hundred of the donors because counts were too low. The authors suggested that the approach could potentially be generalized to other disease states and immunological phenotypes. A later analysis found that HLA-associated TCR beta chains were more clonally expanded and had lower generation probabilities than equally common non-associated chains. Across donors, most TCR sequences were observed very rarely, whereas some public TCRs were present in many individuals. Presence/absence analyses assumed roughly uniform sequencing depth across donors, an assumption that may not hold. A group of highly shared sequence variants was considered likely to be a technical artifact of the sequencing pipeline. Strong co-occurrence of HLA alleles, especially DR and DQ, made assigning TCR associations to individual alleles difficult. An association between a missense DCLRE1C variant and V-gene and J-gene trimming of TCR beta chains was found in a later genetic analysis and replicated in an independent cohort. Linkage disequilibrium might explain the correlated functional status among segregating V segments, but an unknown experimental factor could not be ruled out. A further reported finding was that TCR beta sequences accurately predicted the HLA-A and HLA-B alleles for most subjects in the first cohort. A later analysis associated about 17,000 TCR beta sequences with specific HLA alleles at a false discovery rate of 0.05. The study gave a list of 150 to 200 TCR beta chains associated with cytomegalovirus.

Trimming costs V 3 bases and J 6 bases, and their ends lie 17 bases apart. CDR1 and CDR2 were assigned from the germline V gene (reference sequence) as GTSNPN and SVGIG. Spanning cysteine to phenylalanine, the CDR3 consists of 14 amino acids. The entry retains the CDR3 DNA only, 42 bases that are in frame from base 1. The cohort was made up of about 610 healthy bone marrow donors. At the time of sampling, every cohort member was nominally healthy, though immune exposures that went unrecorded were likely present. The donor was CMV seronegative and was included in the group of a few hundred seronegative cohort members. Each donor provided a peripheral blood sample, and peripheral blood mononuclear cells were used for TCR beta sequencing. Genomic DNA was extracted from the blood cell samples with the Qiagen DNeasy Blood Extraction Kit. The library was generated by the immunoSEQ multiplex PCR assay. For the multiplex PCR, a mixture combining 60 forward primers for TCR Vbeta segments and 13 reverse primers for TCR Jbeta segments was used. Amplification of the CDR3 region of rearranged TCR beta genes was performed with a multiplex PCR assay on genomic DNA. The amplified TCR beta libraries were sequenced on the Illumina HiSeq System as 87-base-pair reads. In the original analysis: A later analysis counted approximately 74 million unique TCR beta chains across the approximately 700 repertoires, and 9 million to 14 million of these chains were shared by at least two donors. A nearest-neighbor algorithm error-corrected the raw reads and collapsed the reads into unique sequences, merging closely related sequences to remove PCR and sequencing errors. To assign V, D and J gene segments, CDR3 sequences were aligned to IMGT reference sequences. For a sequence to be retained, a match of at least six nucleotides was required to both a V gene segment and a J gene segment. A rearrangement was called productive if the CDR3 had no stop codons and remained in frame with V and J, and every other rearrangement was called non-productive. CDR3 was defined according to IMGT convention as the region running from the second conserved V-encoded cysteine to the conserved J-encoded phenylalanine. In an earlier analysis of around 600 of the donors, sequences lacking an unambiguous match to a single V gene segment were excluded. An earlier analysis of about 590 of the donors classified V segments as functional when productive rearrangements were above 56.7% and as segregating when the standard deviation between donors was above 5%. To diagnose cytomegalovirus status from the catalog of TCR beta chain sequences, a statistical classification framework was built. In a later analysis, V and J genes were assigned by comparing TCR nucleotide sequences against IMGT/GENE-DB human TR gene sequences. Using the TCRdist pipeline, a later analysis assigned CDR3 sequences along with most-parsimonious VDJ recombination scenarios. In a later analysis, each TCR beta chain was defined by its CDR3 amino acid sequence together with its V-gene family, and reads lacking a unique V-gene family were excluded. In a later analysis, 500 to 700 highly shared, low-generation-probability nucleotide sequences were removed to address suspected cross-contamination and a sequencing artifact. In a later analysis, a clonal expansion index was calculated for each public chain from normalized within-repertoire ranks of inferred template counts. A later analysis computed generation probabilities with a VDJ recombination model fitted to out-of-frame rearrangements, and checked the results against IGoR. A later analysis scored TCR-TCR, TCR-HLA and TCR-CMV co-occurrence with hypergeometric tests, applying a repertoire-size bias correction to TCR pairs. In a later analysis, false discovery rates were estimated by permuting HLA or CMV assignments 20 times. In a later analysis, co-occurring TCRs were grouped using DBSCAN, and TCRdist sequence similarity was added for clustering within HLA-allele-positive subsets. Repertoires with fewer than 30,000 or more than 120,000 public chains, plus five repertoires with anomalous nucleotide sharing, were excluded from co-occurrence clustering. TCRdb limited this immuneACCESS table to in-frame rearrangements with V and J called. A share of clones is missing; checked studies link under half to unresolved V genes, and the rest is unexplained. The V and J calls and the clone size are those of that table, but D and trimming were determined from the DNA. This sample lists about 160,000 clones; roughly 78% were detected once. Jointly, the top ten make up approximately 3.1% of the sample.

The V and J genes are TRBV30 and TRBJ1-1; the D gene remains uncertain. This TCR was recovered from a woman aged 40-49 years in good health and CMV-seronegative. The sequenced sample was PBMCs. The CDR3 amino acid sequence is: CAWRASVGSAEAFF. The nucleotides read TGTGCCTGGAGGGCAAGCGTCGGAAGCGCTGAAGCTTTCTTT.